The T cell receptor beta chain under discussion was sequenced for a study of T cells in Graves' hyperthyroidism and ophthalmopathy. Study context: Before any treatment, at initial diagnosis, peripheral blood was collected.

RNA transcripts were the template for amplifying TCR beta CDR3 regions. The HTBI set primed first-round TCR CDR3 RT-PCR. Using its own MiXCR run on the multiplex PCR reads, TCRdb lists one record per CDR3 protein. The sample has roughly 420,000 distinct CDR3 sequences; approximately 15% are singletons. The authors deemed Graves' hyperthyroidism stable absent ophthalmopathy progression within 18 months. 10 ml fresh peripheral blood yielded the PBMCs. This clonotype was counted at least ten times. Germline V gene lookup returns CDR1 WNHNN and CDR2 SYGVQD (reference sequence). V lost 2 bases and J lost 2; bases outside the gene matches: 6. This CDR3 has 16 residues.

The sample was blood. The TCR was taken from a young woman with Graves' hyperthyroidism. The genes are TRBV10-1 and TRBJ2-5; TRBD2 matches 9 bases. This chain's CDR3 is CASSEGRAGGQETQYF. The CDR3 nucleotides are TGCGCCAGCAGTGAGGGGAGAGCGGGGGGTCAAGAGACCCAGTACTTC.